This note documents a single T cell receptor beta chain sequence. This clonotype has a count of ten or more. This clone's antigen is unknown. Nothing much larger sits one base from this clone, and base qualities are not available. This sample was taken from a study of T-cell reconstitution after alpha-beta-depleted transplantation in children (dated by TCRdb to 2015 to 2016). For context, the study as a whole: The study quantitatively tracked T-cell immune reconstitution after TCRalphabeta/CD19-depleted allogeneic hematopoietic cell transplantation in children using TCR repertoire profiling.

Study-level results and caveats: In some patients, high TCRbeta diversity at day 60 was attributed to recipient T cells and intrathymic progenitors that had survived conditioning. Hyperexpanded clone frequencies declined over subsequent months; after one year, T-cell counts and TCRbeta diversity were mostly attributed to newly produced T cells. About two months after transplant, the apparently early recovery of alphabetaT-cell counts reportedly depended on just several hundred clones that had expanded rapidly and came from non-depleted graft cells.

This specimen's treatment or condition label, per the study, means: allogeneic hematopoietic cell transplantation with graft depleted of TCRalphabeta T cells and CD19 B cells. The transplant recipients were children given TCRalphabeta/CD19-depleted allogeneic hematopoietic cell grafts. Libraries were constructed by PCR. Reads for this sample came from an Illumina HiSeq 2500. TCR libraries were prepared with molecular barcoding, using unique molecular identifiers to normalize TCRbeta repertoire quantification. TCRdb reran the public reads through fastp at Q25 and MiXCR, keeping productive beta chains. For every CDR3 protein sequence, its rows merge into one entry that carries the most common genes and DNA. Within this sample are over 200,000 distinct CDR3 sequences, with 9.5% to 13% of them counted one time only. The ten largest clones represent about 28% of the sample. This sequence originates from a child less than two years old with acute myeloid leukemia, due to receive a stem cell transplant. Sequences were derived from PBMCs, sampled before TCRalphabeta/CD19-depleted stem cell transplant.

The CDR3 corresponds to CASTTLEQGATEAFF. The sequence in DNA is TGTGCCAGCACCACCTTAGAGCAGGGGGCCACTGAAGCTTTCTTT. The V and J segments used are TRBV7-8 and TRBJ1-1; 8 central nucleotides agree with TRBD1. The CDR3 sequence holds 15 residues, the cysteine and phenylalanine included. Of all the DNA, just the CDR3 is kept, 45 bases in frame from base 1. V has 7 bases trimmed and J has 4 bases trimmed; junction bases matching no gene number 11. The germline V gene provides CDR1 SGHVS and CDR2 FQNEAQ.